This is a list of T cell receptor beta chains from one sample in a study of OX40 agonist ivuxolimab in advanced cancers. Here immunoSEQ multiplex PCR was the method, and the copy in TCRdb shows in-frame clones only, minus some. Altogether about 20,000 clones are present, roughly 80% being singletons, with the ten largest covering roughly 20%. The material was CD4+ or CD8+ T cells sorted from blood, obtained in a trial of the OX40 agonist ivuxolimab. The source is an adult with an advanced solid tumor such as melanoma, head and neck, liver or kidney cancer. Both conserved end residues are part of each CDR3. A D gene is named only where the DNA matches it firmly. Rows give clone size only sometimes, using once, few, many, or a class for an expanded clone.

v_gene,abundance,j_gene,d_gene,CDR3nt,CDR3aa
TRBV15,.,TRBJ1-1,.,TGTGCCACCAGCAGAGCCTGGGGGGGGTACACTGAAGCTTTCTTT,CATSRAWGGYTEAFF
TRBV29-1,.,TRBJ1-2,.,TGCAGCGTTGAGGCAAGGACCAATTATGGCTACACCTTC,CSVEARTNYGYTF
TRBV11-2,.,TRBJ2-7,.,TGTGCCAGCAGCTCTCATCCGGGGGTCCGGGCCTACGAGCAGTACTTC,CASSSHPGVRAYEQYF
TRBV7-9,.,TRBJ2-7,TRBD1,TGTGCCAGCAGCGCTCCCGGGACAGACACCGGCGAGCAGTACTTC,CASSAPGTDTGEQYF
TRBV9,.,TRBJ2-7,.,TGTGCCAGCAGCGAGGGCTACGAGCAGTACTTC,CASSEGYEQYF
TRBV5-1,.,TRBJ2-7,TRBD1,TGCGCCAGCAGCCGACAGGGGATAGACGAGCAGTACTTC,CASSRQGIDEQYF
TRBV4-2,few,TRBJ2-1,.,TGTGCCAGCAGCCAAGAACTTCTATCCTACAATGAGCAGTTCTTC,CASSQELLSYNEQFF
TRBV27,.,TRBJ1-6,.,TGTGCCAGCAGTCCTCGATGGGATAGCTCCTATAATTCACCCCTCCACTTT,CASSPRWDSSYNSPLHF
TRBV5-1,once,TRBJ1-2,.,TGCGCCAGCAGCTTGGAAACGGTATCTTACTATGGCTACACCTTC,CASSLETVSYYGYTF
TRBV27,once,TRBJ2-2,.,TGTGCCAGCAGCCTAGCGTCTACGAACACCGGGGAGCTGTTTTTT,CASSLASTNTGELFF
TRBV9,.,TRBJ1-2,.,TGTGCCAGCAGCGTAGACAGTTCCTATGGCTACACCTTC,CASSVDSSYGYTF
TRBV18,.,TRBJ2-1,.,TGTGCCAGCTCCCCAACCGTGGTAGTTAGTGAGCAGTTCTTC,CASSPTVVVSEQFF
TRBV6-5,.,TRBJ2-7,.,TGTGCCAGCAGTTACGAACAGTACGACGAGCAGTACTTC,CASSYEQYDEQYF
TRBV10-3,once,TRBJ1-5,TRBD1,TGTGCCATCAGAGGGGACGGGACAGGGGGAGAGTCAGTTCAGCCCCAGCATTTT,CAIRGDGTGGESVQPQHF
TRBV25-1,.,TRBJ2-7,.,TGTGCCAGCAGTGCCCCCTACGAGCAGTACTTC,CASSAPYEQYF